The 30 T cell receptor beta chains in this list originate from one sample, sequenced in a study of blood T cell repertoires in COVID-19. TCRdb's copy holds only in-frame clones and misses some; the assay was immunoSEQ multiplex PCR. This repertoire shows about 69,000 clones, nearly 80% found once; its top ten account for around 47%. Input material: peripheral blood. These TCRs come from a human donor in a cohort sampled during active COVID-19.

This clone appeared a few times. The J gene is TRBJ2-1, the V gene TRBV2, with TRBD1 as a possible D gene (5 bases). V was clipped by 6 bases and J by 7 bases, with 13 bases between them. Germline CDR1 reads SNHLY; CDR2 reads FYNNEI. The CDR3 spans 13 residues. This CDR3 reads CASRSGPGNEQFF. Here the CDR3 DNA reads TGTGCCAGCAGATCGGGTCCAGGGAATGAGCAGTTCTTC.

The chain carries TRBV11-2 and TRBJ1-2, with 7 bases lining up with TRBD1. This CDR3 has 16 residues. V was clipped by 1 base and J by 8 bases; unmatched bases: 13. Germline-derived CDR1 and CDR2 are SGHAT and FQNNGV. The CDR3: CASSLALDREIKGYTF. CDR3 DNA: TGTGCCAGCAGCTTAGCGCTAGACAGGGAGATTAAAGGCTACACCTTC.

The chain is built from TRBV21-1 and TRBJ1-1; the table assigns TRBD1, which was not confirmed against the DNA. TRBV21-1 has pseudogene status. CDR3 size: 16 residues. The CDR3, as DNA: TGTGCCAGCAGCAAAGGGCTCGGCAGGTTGAACACTGAAGCTTTCTTT. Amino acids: CASSKGLGRLNTEAFF.

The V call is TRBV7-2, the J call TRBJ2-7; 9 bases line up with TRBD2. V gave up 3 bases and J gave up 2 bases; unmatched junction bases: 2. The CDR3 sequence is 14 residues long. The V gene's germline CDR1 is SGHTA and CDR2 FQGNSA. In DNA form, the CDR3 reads TGTGCCAGCAGCTTCCTAGCGGGGCCCTACGAGCAGTACTTC. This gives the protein CASSFLAGPYEQYF. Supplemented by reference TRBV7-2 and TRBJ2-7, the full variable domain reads GAGVSQSPSNKVTEKGKDVELRCDPISGHTALYWYRQSLGQGLEFLIYFQGNSAPDKSGLPSDRFSAERTGGSVSTLTIQRTQQEDSAVYLCASSFLAGPYEQYFGPGTRLTVT.

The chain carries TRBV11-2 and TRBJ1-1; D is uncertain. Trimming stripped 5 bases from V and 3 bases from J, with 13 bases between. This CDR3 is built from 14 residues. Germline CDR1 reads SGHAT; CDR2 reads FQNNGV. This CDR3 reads CASSPSQAHTEAFF. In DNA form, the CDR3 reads TGTGCCAGCAGCCCTTCCCAGGCGCACACTGAAGCTTTCTTT.

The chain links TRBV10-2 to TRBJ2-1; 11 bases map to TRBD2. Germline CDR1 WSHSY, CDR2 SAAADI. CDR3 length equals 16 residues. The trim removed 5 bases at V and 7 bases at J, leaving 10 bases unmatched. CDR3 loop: CASSTHGRTSGNEQFF. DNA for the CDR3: TGCGCCAGCAGTACTCACGGCCGGACTAGCGGGAATGAGCAGTTCTTC.

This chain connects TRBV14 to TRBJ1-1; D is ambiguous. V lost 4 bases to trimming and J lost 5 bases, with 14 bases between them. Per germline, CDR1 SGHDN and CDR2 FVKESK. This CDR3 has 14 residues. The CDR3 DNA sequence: TGTGCCAGCAGCCGTAAAAGGGAGGGAACTGAAGCTTTCTTT. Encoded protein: CASSRKREGTEAFF.

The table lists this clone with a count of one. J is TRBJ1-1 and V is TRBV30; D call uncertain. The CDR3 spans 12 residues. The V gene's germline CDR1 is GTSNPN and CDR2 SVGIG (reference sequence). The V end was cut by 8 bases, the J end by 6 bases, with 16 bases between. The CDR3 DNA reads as TGTGCCAGTAGCCGAGGAGGCCCTGAAGCTTTCTTT. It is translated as CASSRGGPEAFF.

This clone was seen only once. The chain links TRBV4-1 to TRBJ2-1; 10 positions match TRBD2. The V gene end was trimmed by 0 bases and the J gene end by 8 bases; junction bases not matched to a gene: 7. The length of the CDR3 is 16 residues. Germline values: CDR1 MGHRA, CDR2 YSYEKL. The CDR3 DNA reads TGCGCCAGCAGCCAAGAAGGAGCGGGGGGGTTCGATGAGCAGTTCTTC. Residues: CASSQEGAGGFDEQFF.

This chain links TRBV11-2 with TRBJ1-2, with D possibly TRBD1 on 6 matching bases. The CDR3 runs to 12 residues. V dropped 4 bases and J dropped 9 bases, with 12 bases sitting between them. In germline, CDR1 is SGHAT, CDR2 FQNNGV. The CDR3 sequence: CASSSQGSSYTF. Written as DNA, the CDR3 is TGTGCCAGCAGCTCACAGGGTTCAAGCTACACCTTC.

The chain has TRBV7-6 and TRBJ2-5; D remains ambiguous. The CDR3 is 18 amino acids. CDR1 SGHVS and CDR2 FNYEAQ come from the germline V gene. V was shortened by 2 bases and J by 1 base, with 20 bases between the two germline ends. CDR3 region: CASSLTHRHETPQETQYF. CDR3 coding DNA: TGTGCCAGCAGCTTAACCCACCGACATGAAACGCCCCAAGAGACCCAGTACTTC.

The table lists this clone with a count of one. The CDR3 DNA reads as TGTGCCAGCAGCTTGACAGGGGGCAATGGCTACACCTTC. It codes for CASSLTGGNGYTF. The chain couples TRBV11-3 to TRBJ1-2; 10 bases agree with TRBD1. With 3 bases clipped from V and 6 bases from J, the junction kept 1 base outside the gene matches. This CDR3 spans 13 amino acids. The germline V gene encodes CDR1 SGHNT and CDR2 YENEEA.

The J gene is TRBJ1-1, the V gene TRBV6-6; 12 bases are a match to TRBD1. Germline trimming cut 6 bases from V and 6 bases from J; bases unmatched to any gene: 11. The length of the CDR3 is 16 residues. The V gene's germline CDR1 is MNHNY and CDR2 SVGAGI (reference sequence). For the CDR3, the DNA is TGTGCCAGCAGACCTGGGACAGGGGGCGGAACTGCTGAAGCTTTCTTT. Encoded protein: CASRPGTGGGTAEAFF.

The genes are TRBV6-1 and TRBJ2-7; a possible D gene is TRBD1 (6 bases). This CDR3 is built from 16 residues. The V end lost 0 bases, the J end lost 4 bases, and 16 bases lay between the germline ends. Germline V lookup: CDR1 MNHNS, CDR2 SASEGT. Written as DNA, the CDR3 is TGTGCCAGCAGTGAAGCCATGGCAGGGGTGGGGTACGAGCAGTACTTC. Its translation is CASSEAMAGVGYEQYF.

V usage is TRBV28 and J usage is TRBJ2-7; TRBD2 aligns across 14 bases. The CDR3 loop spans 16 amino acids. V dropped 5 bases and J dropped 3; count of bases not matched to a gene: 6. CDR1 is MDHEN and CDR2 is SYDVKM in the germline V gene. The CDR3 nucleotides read TGTGCCAGCAGTGGAAGGACTAGCGGGAGGTACTACGAGCAGTACTTC. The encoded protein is CASSGRTSGRYYEQYF.

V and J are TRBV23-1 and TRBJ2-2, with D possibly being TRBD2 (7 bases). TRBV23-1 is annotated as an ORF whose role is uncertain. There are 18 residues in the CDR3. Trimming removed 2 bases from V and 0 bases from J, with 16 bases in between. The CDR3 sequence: CASSQRGGGVPNTGELFF. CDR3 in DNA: TGCGCCAGCAGTCAAAGGGGGGGAGGGGTGCCGAACACCGGGGAGCTGTTTTTT.

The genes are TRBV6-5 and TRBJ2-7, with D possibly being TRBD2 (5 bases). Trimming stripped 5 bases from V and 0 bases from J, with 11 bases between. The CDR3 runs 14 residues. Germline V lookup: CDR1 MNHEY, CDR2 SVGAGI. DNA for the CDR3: TGTGCCAGCAGTCCCCGGGGTAGCTCCTACGAGCAGTACTTC. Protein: CASSPRGSSYEQYF.

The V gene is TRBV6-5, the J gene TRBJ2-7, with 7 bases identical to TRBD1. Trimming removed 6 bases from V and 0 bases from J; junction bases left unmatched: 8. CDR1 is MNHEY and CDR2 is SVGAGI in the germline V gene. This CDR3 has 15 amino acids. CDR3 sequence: CASRFTGTVSYEQYF. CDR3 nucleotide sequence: TGTGCCAGCAGATTCACCGGGACAGTCTCCTACGAGCAGTACTTC.

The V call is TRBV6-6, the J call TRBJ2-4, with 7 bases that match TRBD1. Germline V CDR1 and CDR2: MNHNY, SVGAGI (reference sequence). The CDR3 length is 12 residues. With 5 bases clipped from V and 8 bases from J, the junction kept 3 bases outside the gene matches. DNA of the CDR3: TGTGCCAGCAGTCAGGGGGTGGACATTCAGTACTTC. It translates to CASSQGVDIQYF.

CDR3 protein: CASTQGTLGANVLTF. The CDR3 DNA sequence: TGTGCCAGCACCCAGGGGACCTTAGGGGCCAACGTCCTGACTTTC. The chain links TRBV9 to TRBJ2-6; D perhaps matches TRBD1 (6 bases). The germline V and J ends were trimmed by 6 bases and 4 bases, with 14 bases remaining between them. The CDR3 runs to 15 residues. Per the germline V gene, CDR1 is SGDLS and CDR2 is YYNGEE.

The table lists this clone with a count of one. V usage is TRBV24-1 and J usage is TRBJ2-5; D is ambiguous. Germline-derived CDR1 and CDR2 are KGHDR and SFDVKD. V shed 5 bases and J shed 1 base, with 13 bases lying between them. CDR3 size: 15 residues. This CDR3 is CATSARGVSQETQYF. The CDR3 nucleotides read TGTGCCACCAGTGCCCGCGGAGTCAGCCAAGAGACCCAGTACTTC.

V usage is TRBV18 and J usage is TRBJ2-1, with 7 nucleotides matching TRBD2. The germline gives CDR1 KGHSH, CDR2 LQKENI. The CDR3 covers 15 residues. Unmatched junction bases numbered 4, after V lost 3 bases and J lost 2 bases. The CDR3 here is CASSPLAVTYNEQFF. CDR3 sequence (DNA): TGTGCCAGCTCACCTCTAGCGGTTACCTACAATGAGCAGTTCTTC.

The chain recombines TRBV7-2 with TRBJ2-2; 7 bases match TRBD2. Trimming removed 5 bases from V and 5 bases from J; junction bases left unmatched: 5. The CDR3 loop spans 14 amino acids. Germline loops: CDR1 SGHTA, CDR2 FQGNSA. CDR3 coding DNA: TGTGCCAGCAGCCCAATTAGCGGGACCGGGGAGCTGTTTTTT. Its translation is CASSPISGTGELFF. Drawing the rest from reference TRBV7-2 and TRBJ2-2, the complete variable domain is GAGVSQSPSNKVTEKGKDVELRCDPISGHTALYWYRQSLGQGLEFLIYFQGNSAPDKSGLPSDRFSAERTGGSVSTLTIQRTQQEDSAVYLCASSPISGTGELFFGEGSRLTVL.

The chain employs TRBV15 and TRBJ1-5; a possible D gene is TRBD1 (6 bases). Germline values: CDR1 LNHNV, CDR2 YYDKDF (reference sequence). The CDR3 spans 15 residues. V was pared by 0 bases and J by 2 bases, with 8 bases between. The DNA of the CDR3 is TGTGCCACCAGCAGAGAACAGGGTCGCAATCAGCCCCAGCATTTT. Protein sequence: CATSREQGRNQPQHF.

CDR3 sequence: CASSISRGSDEQYF. DNA of the CDR3: TGTGCCAGTAGTATCAGCAGGGGTTCCGACGAGCAGTACTTC. The V gene is TRBV19, the J gene TRBJ2-7; possibly TRBD1 for D (6 bases). Germline V gene lookup returns CDR1 LNHDA and CDR2 SQIVND (reference sequence). V gave up 3 bases and J gave up 5 bases, with 14 bases separating them. CDR3 length equals 14 residues.

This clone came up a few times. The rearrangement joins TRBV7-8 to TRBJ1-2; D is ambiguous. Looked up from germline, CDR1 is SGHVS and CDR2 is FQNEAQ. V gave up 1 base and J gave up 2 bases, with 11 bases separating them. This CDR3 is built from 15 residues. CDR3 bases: TGTGCCAGCAGCTTAGACGTGGGGAGCAACTATGGCTACACCTTC. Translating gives CASSLDVGSNYGYTF.

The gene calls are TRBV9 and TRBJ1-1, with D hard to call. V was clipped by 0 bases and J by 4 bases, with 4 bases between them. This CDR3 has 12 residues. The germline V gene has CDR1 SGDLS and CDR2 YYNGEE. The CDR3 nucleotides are TGTGCCAGCAGCGTAGTCATCACTGAAGCTTTCTTT. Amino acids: CASSVVITEAFF.

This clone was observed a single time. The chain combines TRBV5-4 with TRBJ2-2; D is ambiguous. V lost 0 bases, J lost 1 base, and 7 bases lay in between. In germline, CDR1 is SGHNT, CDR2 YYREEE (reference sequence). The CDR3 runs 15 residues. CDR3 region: CASSLGQLNTGELFF. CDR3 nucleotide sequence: TGTGCCAGCAGCTTGGGGCAGTTGAACACCGGGGAGCTGTTTTTT.

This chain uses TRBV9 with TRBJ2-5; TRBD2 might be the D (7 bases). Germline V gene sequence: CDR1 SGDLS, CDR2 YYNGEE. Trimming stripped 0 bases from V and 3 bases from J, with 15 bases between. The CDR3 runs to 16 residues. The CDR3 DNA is TGTGCCAGCAGCGTAGAATCGGGCGGGGGCAAAGAGACCCAGTACTTC. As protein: CASSVESGGGKETQYF.

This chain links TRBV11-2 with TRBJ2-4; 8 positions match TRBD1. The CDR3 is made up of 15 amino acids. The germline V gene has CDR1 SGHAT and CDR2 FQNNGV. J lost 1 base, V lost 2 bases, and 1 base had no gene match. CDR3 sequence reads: CASSLWDRAKNIQYF. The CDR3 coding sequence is TGTGCCAGCAGCTTATGGGACAGGGCCAAAAACATTCAGTACTTC. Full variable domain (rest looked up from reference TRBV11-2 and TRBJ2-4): EAGVAQSPRYKIIEKRQSVAFWCNPISGHATLYWYQQILGQGPKLLIQFQNNGVVDDSQLPKDRFSAERLKGVDSTLKIQPAKLEDSAVYLCASSLWDRAKNIQYFGAGTRLSVL.